This entry lists 11 T cell receptor beta chains sequenced from one sample in a study of T-cell reconstitution after alpha-beta-depleted transplantation in children. The authors prepared the TCRbeta library with unique molecular identifiers. From the PCR reads, TCRdb called clonotypes with MiXCR, one entry per CDR3 protein. This sample yields about 690,000 distinct CDR3 sequences, of which approximately 17% are seen a single time; approximately 1.1% belongs to the top ten. Here the sequenced sample was PBMCs from the stem cell graft donor, taken from the stem cell graft. These receptors came from a human donor who donated a stem cell graft to a child with acute myeloid leukemia.

This chain's CDR3 is CASSWEGQGQGEQYF. CDR3 bases: TGTGCCAGCAGCTGGGAGGGACAGGGGCAGGGGGAGCAGTACTTC. The genes are TRBV5-6 and TRBJ2-7, with 10 nucleotides matching TRBD1. Germline V lookup: CDR1 SGHDT, CDR2 YYEEEE. The CDR3 runs 15 residues. V dropped 3 bases and J dropped 7; count of bases not matched to a gene: 10. Drawing the rest from reference TRBV5-6 and TRBJ2-7, the complete variable domain is DAGVTQSPTHLIKTRGQQVTLRCSPKSGHDTVSWYQQALGQGPQFIFQYYEEEERQRGNFPDRFSGHQFPNYSSELNVNALLLGDSALYLCASSWEGQGQGEQYFGPGTRLTVT.

This rearrangement joins TRBV20-1 to TRBJ2-5; D possibly matches TRBD1 or TRBD2 (5 bases each). Germline V gives CDR1 DFQATT, CDR2 SNEGSKA (reference sequence). This CDR3 is built from 15 residues. Trimming pared 1 base from V and 3 bases from J, leaving 15 bases between. CDR3 DNA sequence: TGCAGTGCTAGAGGGCTTACCGGGACCGAAGAGACCCAGTACTTC. Protein product: CSARGLTGTEETQYF.

This clonotype has more than one count but fewer than ten. The rearrangement links TRBV3-1 to TRBJ2-1; 9 nucleotides agree with TRBD1. CDR3 length: 13 amino acids. Germline V gene data show CDR1 as LGHDT and CDR2 as YNNKEL (reference sequence). J gave up 3 bases and V 10 bases, and 4 bases lay outside the gene matches. The CDR3 loop is CATGGQGYNEQFF. As DNA, the CDR3 is TGTGCCACGGGGGGACAGGGCTACAATGAGCAGTTCTTC.

This clonotype was recorded a few times. The CDR3 spells CASSWASTDTQYF. CDR3 nucleotide sequence: TGTGCCAGCAGCTGGGCCAGCACAGATACGCAGTATTTT. The rearrangement uses TRBV28 and TRBJ2-3; no firm D call. The CDR3 contains 13 residues. Trimming left V 6 bases short and J 0 bases short, with 7 bases between. Germline-derived CDR1 and CDR2 are MDHEN and SYDVKM.

The table lists this clonotype with many counts. The chain is built from TRBV15 and TRBJ2-1; TRBD2 matches at 8 bases. V lost 3 bases and J lost 9; bases outside the gene matches: 10. CDR1 and CDR2 from the germline V gene are LNHNV and YYDKDF (reference sequence). This CDR3 has 15 residues. The CDR3 loop reads CATSRPSGPFPEQFF. In nucleotides, the CDR3 is TGTGCCACCAGCAGGCCTAGCGGGCCTTTCCCTGAGCAGTTCTTC.

In this sample, this clonotype turned up a few times. The rearrangement joins TRBV6-5 to TRBJ2-5, with a weak D call TRBD1 (6 bases). This CDR3 spans 13 amino acids. Trimming pared 2 bases from V and 5 bases from J, leaving 9 bases between. The germline gives CDR1 MNHEY, CDR2 SVGAGI. The CDR3 is CASSYHQGETQYF. The CDR3 DNA reads TGTGCCAGCAGTTACCATCAGGGGGAGACCCAGTACTTC.

The CDR3 DNA reads TGTGCCAGCAGCTCCACGCCTAGCTACGAGCAGTACTTC. As protein: CASSSTPSYEQYF. V gene TRBV7-6 combines with J gene TRBJ2-7; D ambiguous. Germline CDR1 and CDR2: SGHVS and FNYEAQ. The CDR3 totals 13 residues. Trimming took off 4 bases at V and 3 bases at J, with 10 bases between the two ends.

The chain is built from TRBV18 and TRBJ2-5; a weak D match, TRBD2 (7 bases). Per germline, CDR1 KGHSH and CDR2 LQKENI. V lost 4 bases, J lost 5 bases, and 23 bases lay in between. The CDR3 is 17 amino acids. The CDR3 coding sequence is TGTGCCAGCTCACGTACTACGCCCTGGGGGGGCTGGGAGACCCAGTACTTC. Translating gives CASSRTTPWGGWETQYF.

This sequence joins TRBV29-1 and TRBJ2-3; the D is unclear. The CDR3 is 13 amino acids. Germline V CDR1 and CDR2: SQVTM, ANQGSEA. Deletions cut 3 bases from V and 1 base from J, with 8 bases between. The DNA for the CDR3 is TGCAGCGTTGAGGGTGTCGGCACAGATACGCAGTATTTT. Amino acid sequence: CSVEGVGTDTQYF.

V usage is TRBV7-2 and J usage is TRBJ1-2; D uncertain. This CDR3 region has 15 residues. Between the trimmed V and J ends, which lost 8 bases and 4 bases, there was a span of 20 bases. Germline V gene sequence: CDR1 SGHTA, CDR2 FQGNSA. CDR3 nucleotides: TGTGCCAGCCAATTAACGGGTCGCGTCGCCTATGGCTACACCTTC. Translated: CASQLTGRVAYGYTF.

A few counts support this clonotype. The gene calls are TRBV12-3 or TRBV12-4 and TRBJ2-3; 7 positions agree with TRBD1. The CDR3 runs to 16 residues. The V and J ends lost 6 bases and 0 bases, in that order; junction bases with no gene match: 9. In DNA, the CDR3 is TGTGCCAGCAGATCTACAGGGGAACGGAGCACAGATACGCAGTATTTT. This gives the protein CASRSTGERSTDTQYF.